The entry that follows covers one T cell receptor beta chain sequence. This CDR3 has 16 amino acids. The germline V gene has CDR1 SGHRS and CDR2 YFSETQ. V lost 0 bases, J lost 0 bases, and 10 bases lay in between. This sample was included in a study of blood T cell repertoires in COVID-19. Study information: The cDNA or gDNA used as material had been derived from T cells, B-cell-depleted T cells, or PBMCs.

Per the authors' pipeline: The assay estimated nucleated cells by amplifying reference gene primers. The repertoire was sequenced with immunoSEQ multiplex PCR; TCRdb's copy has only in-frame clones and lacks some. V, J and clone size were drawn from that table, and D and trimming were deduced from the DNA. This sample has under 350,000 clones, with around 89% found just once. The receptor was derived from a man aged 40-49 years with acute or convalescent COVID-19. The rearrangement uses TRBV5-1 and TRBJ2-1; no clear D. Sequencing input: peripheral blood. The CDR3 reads CASSLGSLPSYNEQFF. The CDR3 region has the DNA TGCGCCAGCAGCTTGGGGAGCCTCCCCTCCTACAATGAGCAGTTCTTC. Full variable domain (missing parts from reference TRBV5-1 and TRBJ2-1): KAGVTQTPRYLIKTRGQQVTLSCSPISGHRSVSWYQQTPGQGLQFLFEYFSETQRNKGNFPGRFSGRQFSNSRSEMNVSTLELGDSALYLCASSLGSLPSYNEQFFGPGTRLTVL.